This is a list of T cell receptor beta chains from one sample in a study of blood T cell repertoires in COVID-19. Profiled with immunoSEQ multiplex PCR; TCRdb holds only in-frame clones, not every one. The sample gives 100,000 to 150,000 clones, 70% to 90% of which show up once; approximately 1.1% is in the top ten. Sequences were obtained from peripheral blood. The receptors originated from a woman of 80 years or more with acute or convalescent COVID-19. The CDR3 runs from the conserved cysteine through the conserved F or W. D genes are given only for firm matches. Expanded clones are given a class, and other clones once, few, many or no size at all.

len: 15; d_gene: -; abundance: -; j_gene: TRBJ1-6; v_gene: TRBV28; CDR3aa: CASSTQGFGNSPLHF; CDR3nt: TGTGCCAGCAGCACCCAGGGTTTCGGGAATTCACCCCTCCACTTT
len: 15; d_gene: -; abundance: -; j_gene: TRBJ1-1; v_gene: TRBV28; CDR3aa: CASSFRGRANTEAFF; CDR3nt: TGTGCCAGCAGTTTTAGGGGCAGGGCGAACACTGAAGCTTTCTTT
len: 13; d_gene: -; abundance: -; j_gene: TRBJ2-7; v_gene: TRBV11-3; CDR3aa: CASSKNTRDEQYF; CDR3nt: TGTGCCAGCAGCAAAAATACGCGGGACGAGCAGTACTTC
len: 14; d_gene: TRBD2; abundance: -; j_gene: TRBJ2-7; v_gene: TRBV25-1; CDR3aa: CASPKGASGKWQYF; CDR3nt: TGTGCCAGCCCGAAGGGGGCTAGCGGGAAGTGGCAGTACTTC
len: 15; d_gene: -; abundance: -; j_gene: TRBJ2-1; v_gene: TRBV24-1; CDR3aa: CATENDRGGYNEQFF; CDR3nt: TGTGCCACCGAAAATGACAGAGGGGGATACAATGAGCAGTTCTTC
len: 11; d_gene: -; abundance: -; j_gene: TRBJ2-2; v_gene: TRBV7-6; CDR3aa: CASSVGGELFF; CDR3nt: TGTGCCAGCAGCGTCGGCGGGGAGCTGTTTTTT
len: 14; d_gene: -; abundance: -; j_gene: TRBJ1-6; v_gene: TRBV15; CDR3aa: CATSRDSSNSPLHF; CDR3nt: TGTGCCACCAGCAGGGACAGCTCAAATTCACCCCTCCACTTT
len: 16; d_gene: TRBD2; abundance: -; j_gene: TRBJ2-1; v_gene: TRBV3-1/TRBV3-2; CDR3aa: CASSDRGSGVGNEQFF; CDR3nt: TGTGCCAGCAGCGACCGGGGCAGCGGGGTGGGGAATGAGCAGTTCTTC
len: 14; d_gene: -; abundance: -; j_gene: TRBJ1-6; v_gene: TRBV9; CDR3aa: CASSVETDTPPLHF; CDR3nt: TGTGCCAGCAGCGTTGAGACAGACACGCCACCCCTCCACTTT
len: 15; d_gene: -; abundance: -; j_gene: TRBJ2-2; v_gene: TRBV3-1/TRBV3-2; CDR3aa: CASSQGEANTGELFF; CDR3nt: TGTGCCAGCAGCCAAGGAGAAGCGAACACCGGGGAGCTGTTTTTT
len: 17; d_gene: TRBD2; abundance: once; j_gene: TRBJ2-3; v_gene: TRBV9; CDR3aa: CASSRTSGSFGTDTQYF; CDR3nt: TGTGCCAGCAGCCGGACTAGCGGGAGTTTCGGCACAGATACGCAGTATTTT
len: 14; d_gene: TRBD1; abundance: -; j_gene: TRBJ1-1; v_gene: TRBV6-5; CDR3aa: CASTLQQGWSGAFF; CDR3nt: TGTGCCAGCACCCTCCAACAGGGGTGGTCGGGAGCTTTCTTT
len: 17; d_gene: TRBD1; abundance: -; j_gene: TRBJ1-2; v_gene: TRBV3-1/TRBV3-2; CDR3aa: CASSQGGVGTGADGYTF; CDR3nt: TGTGCCAGCAGCCAAGGAGGCGTTGGGACAGGGGCTGATGGCTACACCTTC
len: 14; d_gene: -; abundance: -; j_gene: TRBJ1-3; v_gene: TRBV6-5; CDR3aa: CASSRYYSGNTIYF; CDR3nt: TGTGCCAGCAGCCGGTATTACTCTGGAAACACCATATATTTT
len: 14; d_gene: -; abundance: -; j_gene: TRBJ1-4; v_gene: TRBV2; CDR3aa: CASKRGGRVEKLFF; CDR3nt: TGTGCCAGCAAGAGGGGGGGTCGTGTCGAAAAACTGTTTTTT
len: 14; d_gene: -; abundance: -; j_gene: TRBJ2-2; v_gene: TRBV7-2; CDR3aa: CASSLAQDAGELFF; CDR3nt: TGTGCCAGCAGCTTAGCCCAGGATGCCGGGGAGCTGTTTTTT
len: 14; d_gene: -; abundance: -; j_gene: TRBJ1-5; v_gene: TRBV7-2; CDR3aa: CASSLDSSNQPQHF; CDR3nt: TGTGCCAGCAGCTTGGACAGTAGCAATCAGCCCCAGCATTTT
len: 16; d_gene: TRBD1; abundance: -; j_gene: TRBJ1-4; v_gene: TRBV3-1/TRBV3-2; CDR3aa: CASSQSPGQVPAKLFF; CDR3nt: TGTGCCAGCAGCCAGTCGCCGGGACAGGTGCCCGCAAAACTGTTTTTT
len: 14; d_gene: -; abundance: -; j_gene: TRBJ2-7; v_gene: TRBV4-3; CDR3aa: CASSQGSRTYEQYF; CDR3nt: TGCGCCAGCAGCCAAGGGTCTAGGACCTACGAGCAGTACTTC
len: 17; d_gene: -; abundance: -; j_gene: TRBJ1-3; v_gene: TRBV9; CDR3aa: CASSVATWRDSGNTIYF; CDR3nt: TGTGCCAGCAGCGTAGCGACCTGGCGGGACTCTGGAAACACCATATATTTT
len: 16; d_gene: TRBD2; abundance: -; j_gene: TRBJ2-5; v_gene: TRBV4-1; CDR3aa: CASSQSGPGGQETQYF; CDR3nt: TGCGCCAGCAGCCAGTCTGGGCCGGGGGGGCAAGAGACCCAGTACTTC
len: 12; d_gene: -; abundance: -; j_gene: TRBJ2-2; v_gene: TRBV5-8; CDR3aa: CASSFRAGELFF; CDR3nt: TGTGCCAGCAGCTTCAGGGCTGGGGAGCTGTTTTTT
len: 13; d_gene: -; abundance: -; j_gene: TRBJ1-5; v_gene: TRBV6-5; CDR3aa: CASSPRSSQPQHF; CDR3nt: TGTGCCAGCAGCCCCCGGAGTAGTCAGCCCCAGCATTTT
len: 15; d_gene: -; abundance: once; j_gene: TRBJ1-1; v_gene: TRBV27; CDR3aa: CASSFRLTGQTEAFF; CDR3nt: TGTGCCAGCAGCTTTCGTCTGACAGGTCAGACTGAAGCTTTCTTT
len: 18; d_gene: TRBD1; abundance: -; j_gene: TRBJ2-6; v_gene: TRBV5-1; CDR3aa: CASSLETGQGVGANVLTF; CDR3nt: TGCGCCAGCAGCCTAGAGACGGGACAGGGAGTTGGGGCCAACGTCCTGACTTTC
len: 13; d_gene: -; abundance: -; j_gene: TRBJ2-7; v_gene: TRBV5-6; CDR3aa: CASSLPLAYEQYF; CDR3nt: TGTGCCAGCAGCTTGCCGTTAGCCTACGAGCAGTACTTC
len: 12; d_gene: -; abundance: few; j_gene: TRBJ1-2; v_gene: TRBV6-2/TRBV6-3; CDR3aa: CASSFTIRGYTF; CDR3nt: TGTGCCAGCAGTTTTACCATCCGGGGCTACACCTTC
len: 13; d_gene: -; abundance: -; j_gene: TRBJ2-7; v_gene: TRBV6-2/TRBV6-3; CDR3aa: CASSNPPQVGQYF; CDR3nt: TGTGCCAGCAGTAACCCCCCGCAGGTCGGGCAGTACTTC
len: 13; d_gene: -; abundance: -; j_gene: TRBJ2-1; v_gene: TRBV6-5; CDR3aa: CASTANPRGEQFF; CDR3nt: TGTGCCAGCACCGCCAACCCCAGGGGCGAGCAGTTCTTC
len: 11; d_gene: -; abundance: -; j_gene: TRBJ2-1; v_gene: TRBV7-9; CDR3aa: CASSSFNEQFF; CDR3nt: TGTGCCAGCAGCTCTTTTAATGAGCAGTTCTTC